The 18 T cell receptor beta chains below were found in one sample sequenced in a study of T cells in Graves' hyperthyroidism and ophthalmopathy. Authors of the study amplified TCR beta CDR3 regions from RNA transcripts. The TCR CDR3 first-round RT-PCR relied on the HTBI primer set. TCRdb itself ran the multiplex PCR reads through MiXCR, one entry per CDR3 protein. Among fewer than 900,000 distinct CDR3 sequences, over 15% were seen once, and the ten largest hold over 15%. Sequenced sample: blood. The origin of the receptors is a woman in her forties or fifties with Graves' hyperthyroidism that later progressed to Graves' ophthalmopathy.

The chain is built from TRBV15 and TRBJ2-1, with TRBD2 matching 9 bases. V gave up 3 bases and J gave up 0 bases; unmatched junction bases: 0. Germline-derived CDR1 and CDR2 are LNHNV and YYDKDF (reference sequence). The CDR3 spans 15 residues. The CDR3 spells CATSSSGGSYNEQFF. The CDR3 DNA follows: TGTGCCACCAGCAGTAGCGGGGGCTCCTACAATGAGCAGTTCTTC.

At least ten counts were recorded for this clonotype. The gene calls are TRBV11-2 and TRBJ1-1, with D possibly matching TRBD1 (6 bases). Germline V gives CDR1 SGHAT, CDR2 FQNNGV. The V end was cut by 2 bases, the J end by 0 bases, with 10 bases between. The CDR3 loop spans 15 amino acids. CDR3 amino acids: CASSLTRGMNTEAFF. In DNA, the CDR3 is TGTGCCAGCAGCTTAACCAGGGGTATGAACACTGAAGCTTTCTTT.

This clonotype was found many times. The CDR3 is CASRSGGGNTEAFF. DNA for the CDR3: TGTGCCAGCAGGTCGGGCGGCGGCAACACTGAAGCTTTCTTT. This rearrangement joins TRBV12-3 or TRBV12-4 to TRBJ1-1; no clear D. Trimming pared 6 bases from V and 2 bases from J, leaving 13 bases between. This CDR3 is 14 amino acids long.

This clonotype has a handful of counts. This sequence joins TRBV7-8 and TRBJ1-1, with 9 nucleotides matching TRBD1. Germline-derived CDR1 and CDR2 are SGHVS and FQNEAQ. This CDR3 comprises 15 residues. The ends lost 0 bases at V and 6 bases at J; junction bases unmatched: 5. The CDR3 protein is CASSLATGGSPEAFF. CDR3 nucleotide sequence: TGTGCCAGCAGCTTAGCTACAGGGGGCTCCCCTGAAGCTTTCTTT.

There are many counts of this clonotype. The CDR3: CASSQEQGGRGYTF. The CDR3 nucleotides are TGTGCCAGCAGCCAAGAACAGGGAGGTCGGGGCTACACCTTC. The rearrangement uses TRBV3-1 and TRBJ1-2; the D gene is possibly TRBD1 (6 bases). The germline gives CDR1 LGHDT, CDR2 YNNKEL (reference sequence). CDR3 length equals 14 residues. Trimming removed 0 bases from V and 8 bases from J, with 13 bases in between.

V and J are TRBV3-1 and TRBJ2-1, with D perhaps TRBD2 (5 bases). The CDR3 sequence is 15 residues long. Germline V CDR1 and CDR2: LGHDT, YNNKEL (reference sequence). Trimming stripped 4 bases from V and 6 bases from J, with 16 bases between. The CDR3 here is CASSPGIAAGNEQFF. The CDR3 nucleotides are TGTGCCAGCAGCCCCGGGATCGCGGCAGGCAATGAGCAGTTCTTC.

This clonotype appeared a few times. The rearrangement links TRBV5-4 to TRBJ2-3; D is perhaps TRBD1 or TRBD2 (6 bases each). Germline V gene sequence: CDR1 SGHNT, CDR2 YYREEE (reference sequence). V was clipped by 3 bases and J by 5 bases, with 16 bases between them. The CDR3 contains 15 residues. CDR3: CASSWLEGGIDTQYF. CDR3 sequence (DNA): TGTGCCAGCAGCTGGTTAGAGGGGGGCATAGATACGCAGTATTTT.

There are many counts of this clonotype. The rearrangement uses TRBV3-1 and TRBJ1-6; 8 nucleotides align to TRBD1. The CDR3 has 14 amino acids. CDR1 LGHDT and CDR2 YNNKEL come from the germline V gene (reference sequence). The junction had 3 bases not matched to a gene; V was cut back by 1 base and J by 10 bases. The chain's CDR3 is CASSQGTGWSPLHF. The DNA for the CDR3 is TGTGCCAGCAGCCAAGGGACAGGGTGGTCACCCCTCCACTTT.

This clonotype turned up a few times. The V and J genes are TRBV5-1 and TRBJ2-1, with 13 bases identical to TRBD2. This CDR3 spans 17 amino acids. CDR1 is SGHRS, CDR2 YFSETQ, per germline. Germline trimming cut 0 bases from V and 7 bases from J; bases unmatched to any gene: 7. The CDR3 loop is CASSLGILAGGRNEQFF. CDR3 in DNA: TGCGCCAGCAGCTTGGGGATACTAGCGGGGGGGCGAAATGAGCAGTTCTTC. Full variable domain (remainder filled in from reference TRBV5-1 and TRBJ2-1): KAGVTQTPRYLIKTRGQQVTLSCSPISGHRSVSWYQQTPGQGLQFLFEYFSETQRNKGNFPGRFSGRQFSNSRSEMNVSTLELGDSALYLCASSLGILAGGRNEQFFGPGTRLTVL.

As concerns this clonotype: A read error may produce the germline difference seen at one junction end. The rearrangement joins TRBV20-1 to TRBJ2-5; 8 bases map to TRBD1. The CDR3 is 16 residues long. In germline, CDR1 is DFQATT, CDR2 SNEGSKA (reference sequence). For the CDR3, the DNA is TGCAGTGCTAGAGAGGGACAGGCTTTGGCACAAGAGACCCTGTACTTC. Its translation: CSAREGQALAQETLYF.

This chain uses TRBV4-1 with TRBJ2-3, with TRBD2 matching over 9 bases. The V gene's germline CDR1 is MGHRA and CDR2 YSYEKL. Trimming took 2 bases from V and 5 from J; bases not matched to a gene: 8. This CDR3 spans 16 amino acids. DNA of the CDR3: TGCGCCAGCAGCCAACCCCAGCGGGGGGAACTAGATACGCAGTATTTT. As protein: CASSQPQRGELDTQYF.

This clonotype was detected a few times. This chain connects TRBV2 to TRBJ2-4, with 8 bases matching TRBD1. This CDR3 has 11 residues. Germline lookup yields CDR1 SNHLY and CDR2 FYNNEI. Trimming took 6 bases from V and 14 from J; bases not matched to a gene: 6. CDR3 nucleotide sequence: TGTGCCAGCAGGGACCCACAGGGGGAGTACTTC. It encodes CASRDPQGEYF. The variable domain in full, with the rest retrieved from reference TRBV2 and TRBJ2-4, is EPEVTQTPSHQVTQMGQEVILRCVPISNHLYFYWYRQILGQKVEFLVSFYNNEISEKSEIFDDQFSVERPDGSNFTLKIRSTKLEDSAMYFCASRDPQGEYFGAGTRLSVL.

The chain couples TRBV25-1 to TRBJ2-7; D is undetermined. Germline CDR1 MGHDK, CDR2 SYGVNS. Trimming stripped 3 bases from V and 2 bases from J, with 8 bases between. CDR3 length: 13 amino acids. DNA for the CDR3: TGTGCCAGCAGTGACGAAGGTCCCTACGAGCAGTACTTC. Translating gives CASSDEGPYEQYF.

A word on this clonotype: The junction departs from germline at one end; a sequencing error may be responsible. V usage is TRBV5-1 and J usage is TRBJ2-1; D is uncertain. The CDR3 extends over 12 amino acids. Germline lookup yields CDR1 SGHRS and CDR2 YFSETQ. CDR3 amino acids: CASSLFDNEQFF. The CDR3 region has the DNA TGCGCCAGCAGCTTGTTTGACAACGAGCAGTTCTTC.

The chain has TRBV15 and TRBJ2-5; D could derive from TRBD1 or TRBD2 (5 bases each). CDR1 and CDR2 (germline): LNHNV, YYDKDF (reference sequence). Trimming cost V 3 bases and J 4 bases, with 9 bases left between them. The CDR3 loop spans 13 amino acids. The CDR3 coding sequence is TGTGCCACCAGCAGGATTGGGGGAGAGACCCAGTACTTC. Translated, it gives CATSRIGGETQYF.

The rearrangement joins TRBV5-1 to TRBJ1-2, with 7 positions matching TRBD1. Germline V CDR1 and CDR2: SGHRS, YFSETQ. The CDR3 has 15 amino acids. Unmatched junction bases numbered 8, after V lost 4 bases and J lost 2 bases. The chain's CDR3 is CASSPGQDFNYGYTF. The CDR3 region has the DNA TGCGCCAGCAGCCCCGGACAGGATTTCAACTATGGCTACACCTTC.

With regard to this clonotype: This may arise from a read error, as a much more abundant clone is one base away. The CDR3 DNA sequence: TGTGCCAGCAGTGAAGATGGCAGAAATGGTGAAGCTTTCTTT. Its translation is CASSEDGRNGEAFF. The J gene is TRBJ1-1, the V gene TRBV2; D is ambiguous. Germline loops: CDR1 SNHLY, CDR2 FYNNEI. V lost 1 base and J 7 bases, leaving 13 bases between the germline ends. CDR3 length equals 14 residues.

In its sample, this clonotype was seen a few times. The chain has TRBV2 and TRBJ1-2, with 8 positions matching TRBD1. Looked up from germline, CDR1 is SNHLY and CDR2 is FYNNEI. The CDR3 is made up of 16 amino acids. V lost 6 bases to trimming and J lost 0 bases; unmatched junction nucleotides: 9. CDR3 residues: CASSRGGQGANYGYTF. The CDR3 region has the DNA TGTGCCAGCAGCCGTGGAGGACAGGGCGCTAACTATGGCTACACCTTC. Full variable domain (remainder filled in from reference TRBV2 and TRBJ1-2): EPEVTQTPSHQVTQMGQEVILRCVPISNHLYFYWYRQILGQKVEFLVSFYNNEISEKSEIFDDQFSVERPDGSNFTLKIRSTKLEDSAMYFCASSRGGQGANYGYTFGSGTRLTVV.